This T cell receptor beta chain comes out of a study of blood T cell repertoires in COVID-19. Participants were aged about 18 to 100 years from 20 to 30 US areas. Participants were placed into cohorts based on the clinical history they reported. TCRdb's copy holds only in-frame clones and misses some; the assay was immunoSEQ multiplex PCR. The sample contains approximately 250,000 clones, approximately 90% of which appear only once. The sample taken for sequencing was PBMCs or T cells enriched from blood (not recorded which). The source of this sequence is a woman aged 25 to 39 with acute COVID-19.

The CDR3 DNA follows: TGTGCCAGCAGCCAAAAGGACTCGAAGAAGTACTTC. Encoded protein: CASSQKDSKKYF. This sequence joins TRBV14 and TRBJ2-7; a possible D gene is TRBD2 (5 bases). This CDR3 has 12 amino acids. Germline-derived CDR1 and CDR2 are SGHDN and FVKESK. The V and J ends lost 2 bases and 11 bases respectively, with 13 bases between them.